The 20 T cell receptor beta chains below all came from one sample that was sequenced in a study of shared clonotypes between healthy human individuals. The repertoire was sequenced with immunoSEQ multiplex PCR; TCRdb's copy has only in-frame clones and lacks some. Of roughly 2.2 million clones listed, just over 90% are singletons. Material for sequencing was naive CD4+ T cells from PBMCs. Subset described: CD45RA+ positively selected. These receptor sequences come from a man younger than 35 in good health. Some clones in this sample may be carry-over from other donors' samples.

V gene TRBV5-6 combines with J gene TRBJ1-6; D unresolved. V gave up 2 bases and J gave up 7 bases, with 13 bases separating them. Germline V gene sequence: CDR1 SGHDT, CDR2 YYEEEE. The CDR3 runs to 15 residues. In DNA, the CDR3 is TGTGCCAGCAGCTTTTCTCCACAGTCGAATTCACCCCTCCACTTT. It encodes CASSFSPQSNSPLHF.

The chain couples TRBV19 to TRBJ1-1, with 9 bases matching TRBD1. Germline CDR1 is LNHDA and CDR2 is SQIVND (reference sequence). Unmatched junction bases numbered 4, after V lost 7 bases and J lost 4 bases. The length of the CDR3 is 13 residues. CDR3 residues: CASIDRGGTEAFF. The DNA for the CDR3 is TGTGCCAGTATTGACAGGGGGGGCACTGAAGCTTTCTTT.

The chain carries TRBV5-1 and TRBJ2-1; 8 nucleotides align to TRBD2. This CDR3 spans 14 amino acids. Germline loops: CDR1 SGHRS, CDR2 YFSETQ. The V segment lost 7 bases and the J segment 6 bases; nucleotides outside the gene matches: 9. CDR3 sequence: CASGDISGTNEQFF. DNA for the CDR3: TGCGCCAGCGGCGACATTAGCGGGACCAATGAGCAGTTCTTC.

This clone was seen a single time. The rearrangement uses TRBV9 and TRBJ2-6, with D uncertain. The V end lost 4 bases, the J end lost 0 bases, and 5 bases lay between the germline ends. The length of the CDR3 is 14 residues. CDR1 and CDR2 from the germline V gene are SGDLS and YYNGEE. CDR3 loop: CASSFSSGANVLTF. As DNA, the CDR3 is TGTGCCAGCAGCTTTAGCTCTGGGGCCAACGTCCTGACTTTC.

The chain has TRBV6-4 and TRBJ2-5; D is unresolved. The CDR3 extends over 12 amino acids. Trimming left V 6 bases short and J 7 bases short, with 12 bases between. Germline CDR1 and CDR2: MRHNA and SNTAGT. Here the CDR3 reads CASRGRSGTQYF. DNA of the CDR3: TGTGCCAGCAGAGGCCGTAGTGGGACCCAGTACTTC.

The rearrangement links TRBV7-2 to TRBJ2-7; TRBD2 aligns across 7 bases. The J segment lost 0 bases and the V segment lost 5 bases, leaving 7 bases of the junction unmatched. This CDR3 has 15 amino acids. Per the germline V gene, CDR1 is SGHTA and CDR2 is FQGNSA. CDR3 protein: CASSPGLADSYEQYF. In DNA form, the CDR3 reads TGTGCCAGCAGCCCCGGGCTAGCGGACTCCTACGAGCAGTACTTC.

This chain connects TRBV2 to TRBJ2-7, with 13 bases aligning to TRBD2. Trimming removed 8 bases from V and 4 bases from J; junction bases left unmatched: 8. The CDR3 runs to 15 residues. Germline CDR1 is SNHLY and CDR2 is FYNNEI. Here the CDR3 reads CASDHGTSGEYEQYF. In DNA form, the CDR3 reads TGTGCCAGCGACCACGGGACTAGCGGGGAGTACGAGCAGTACTTC.

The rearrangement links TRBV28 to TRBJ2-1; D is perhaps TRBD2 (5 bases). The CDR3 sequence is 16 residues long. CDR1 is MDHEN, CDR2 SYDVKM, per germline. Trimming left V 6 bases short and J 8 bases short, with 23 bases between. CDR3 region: CASSQLSVATRYEQFF. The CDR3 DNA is TGTGCCAGCAGCCAACTGAGCGTCGCCACTAGGTATGAGCAGTTCTTC.

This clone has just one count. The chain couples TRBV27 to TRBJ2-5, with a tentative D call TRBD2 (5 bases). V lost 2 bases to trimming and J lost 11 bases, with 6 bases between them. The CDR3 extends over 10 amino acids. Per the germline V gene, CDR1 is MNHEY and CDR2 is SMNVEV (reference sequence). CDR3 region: CASSLGLQYF. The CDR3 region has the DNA TGTGCCAGCAGTTTAGGACTTCAGTACTTC.

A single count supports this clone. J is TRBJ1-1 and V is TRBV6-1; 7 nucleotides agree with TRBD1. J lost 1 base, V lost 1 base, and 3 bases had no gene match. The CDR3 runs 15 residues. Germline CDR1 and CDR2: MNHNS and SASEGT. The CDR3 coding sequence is TGTGCCAGCAGTGAAGAGGGACAGAAGAACACTGAAGCTTTCTTT. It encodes CASSEEGQKNTEAFF.

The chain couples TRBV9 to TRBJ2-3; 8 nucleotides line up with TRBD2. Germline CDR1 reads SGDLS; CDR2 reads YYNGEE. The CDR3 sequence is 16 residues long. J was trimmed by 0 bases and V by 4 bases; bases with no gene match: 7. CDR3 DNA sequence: TGTGCCAGCAGCCCGCCGACTAGCGCTAGCACAGATACGCAGTATTTT. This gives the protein CASSPPTSASTDTQYF.

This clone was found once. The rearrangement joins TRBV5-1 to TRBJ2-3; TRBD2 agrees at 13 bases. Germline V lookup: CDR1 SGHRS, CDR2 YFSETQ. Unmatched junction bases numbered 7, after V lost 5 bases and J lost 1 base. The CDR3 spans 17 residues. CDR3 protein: CASRGRTSGRGTDTQYF. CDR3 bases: TGCGCCAGCAGGGGGAGGACTAGCGGGAGAGGCACAGATACGCAGTATTTT.

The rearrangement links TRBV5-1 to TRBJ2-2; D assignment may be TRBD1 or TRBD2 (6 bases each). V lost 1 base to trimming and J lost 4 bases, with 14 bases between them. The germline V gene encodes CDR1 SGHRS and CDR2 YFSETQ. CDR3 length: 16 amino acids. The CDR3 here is CASSLLGGGGTGELFF. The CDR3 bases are TGCGCCAGCAGCTTGCTCGGGGGCGGAGGCACCGGGGAGCTGTTTTTT.

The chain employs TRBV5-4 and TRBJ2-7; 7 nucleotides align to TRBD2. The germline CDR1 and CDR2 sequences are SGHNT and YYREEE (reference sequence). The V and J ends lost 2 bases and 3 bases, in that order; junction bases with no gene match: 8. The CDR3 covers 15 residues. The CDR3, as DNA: TGTGCCAGCAGCTTACGGCGGGAGAGCTACTACGAGCAGTACTTC. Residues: CASSLRRESYYEQYF.

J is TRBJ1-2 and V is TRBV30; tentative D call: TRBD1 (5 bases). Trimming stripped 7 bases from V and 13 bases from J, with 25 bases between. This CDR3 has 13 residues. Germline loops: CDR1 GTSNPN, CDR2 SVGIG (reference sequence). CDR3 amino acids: CAFQKTRDGAATF. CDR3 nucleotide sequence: TGTGCCTTCCAAAAAACCCGGGACGGCGCGGCCACCTTC.

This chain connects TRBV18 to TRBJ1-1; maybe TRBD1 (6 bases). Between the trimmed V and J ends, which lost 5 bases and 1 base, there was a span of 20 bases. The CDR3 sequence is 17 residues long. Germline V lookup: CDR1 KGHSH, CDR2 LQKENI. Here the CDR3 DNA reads TGTGCCAGCTCAGAGGTAGGGGGGGCCTCCTCGAACACTGAAGCTTTCTTT. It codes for CASSEVGGASSNTEAFF. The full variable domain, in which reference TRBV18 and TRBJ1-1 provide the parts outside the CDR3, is NAGVMQNPRHLVRRRGQEARLRCSPMKGHSHVYWYRQLPEEGLKFMVYLQKENIIDESGMPKERFSAEFPKEGPSILRIQQVVRGDSAAYFCASSEVGGASSNTEAFFGQGTRLTVV.

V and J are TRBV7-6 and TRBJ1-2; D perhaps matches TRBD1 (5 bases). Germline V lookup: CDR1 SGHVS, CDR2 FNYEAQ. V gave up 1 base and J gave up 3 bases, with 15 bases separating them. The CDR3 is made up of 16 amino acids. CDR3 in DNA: TGTGCCAGCAGCTTAGTTGACGGGACGCACCACTATGGCTACACCTTC. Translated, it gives CASSLVDGTHHYGYTF.

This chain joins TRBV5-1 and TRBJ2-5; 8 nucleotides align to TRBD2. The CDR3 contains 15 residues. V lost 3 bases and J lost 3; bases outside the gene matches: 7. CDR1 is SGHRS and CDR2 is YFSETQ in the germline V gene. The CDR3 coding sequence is TGCGCCAGCAGCTCGCCTCTAGCGGGCGAAGAGACCCAGTACTTC. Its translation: CASSSPLAGEETQYF.

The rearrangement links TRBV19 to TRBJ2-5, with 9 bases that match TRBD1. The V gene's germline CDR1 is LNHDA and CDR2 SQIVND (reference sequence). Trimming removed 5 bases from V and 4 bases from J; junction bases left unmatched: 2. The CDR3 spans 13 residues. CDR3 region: CASSPTGGETQYF. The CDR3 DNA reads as TGTGCCAGTAGTCCGACAGGGGGAGAGACCCAGTACTTC.

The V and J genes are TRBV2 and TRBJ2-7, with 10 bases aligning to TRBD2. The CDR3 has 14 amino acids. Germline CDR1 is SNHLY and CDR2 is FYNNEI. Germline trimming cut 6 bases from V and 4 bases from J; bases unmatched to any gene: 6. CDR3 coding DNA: TGTGCCAGCAGGGTAGCGGGGGGAACTTACGAGCAGTACTTC. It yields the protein CASRVAGGTYEQYF.